A single sample gave rise to the 21 T cell receptor beta chains below, sequenced in a study of tumor-infiltrating lymphocytes in primary liver carcinoma. Unsorted whole blood supplied the RNA, and germline DNA was extracted too. Total RNA amounting to roughly 0.5 ug was the source from which TCR beta cDNA was made with a constant-region primer. What produced the TCR beta libraries was three nested multiplex PCR rounds using slightly modified ARM-PCR. The first two PCR rounds used TRBV1-TRBV30 primers with a Cbeta primer, about 9 cycles each. TCRdb itself ran the multiplex PCR reads through MiXCR, one entry per CDR3 protein. The sample carries 310,000 or so distinct CDR3 sequences, nearly 60% recorded once. The sample taken for sequencing was peripheral blood. The receptors here all came from a woman in her twenties or thirties with primary liver carcinoma and hepatitis B virus infection.

Remarks on this clonotype: Given a much more abundant clone one base away, this may be a read error. The chain uses TRBV29-1 and TRBJ1-1; possible D gene TRBD1, 6 bases. CDR1 and CDR2 (germline): SQVTM, ANQGSEA. The CDR3 covers 13 residues. The V end was cut by 5 bases, the J end by 5 bases, with 15 bases between. CDR3 coding DNA: TGCAGCGTTTTGAGAGGGACAAATACTGAAGCTTTCTTT. It translates to CSVLRGTNTEAFF.

As for this clonotype: The junction departs from the called germline gene at one end, perhaps through a read error. The chain employs TRBV11-3 and TRBJ2-1; TRBD2 matches at 11 bases. The CDR3 is 16 residues long. Per the germline V gene, CDR1 is SGHNT and CDR2 is YENEEA. In DNA, the CDR3 is TGTGCCAGCTGCCCCGGTAGCGGGGGGGGAAACAATGAGCAGTCCTTC. This gives the protein CASCPGSGGGNNEQSF.

This clonotype was observed a handful of times. CDR3 residues: CASSSGLESNEQFF. CDR3 nucleotide sequence: TGTGCCAGCAGTTCCGGGCTAGAGAGCAATGAGCAGTTCTTC. V is TRBV6-2 or TRBV6-3 and J is TRBJ2-1; D remains unclear. The V end lost 4 bases, the J end lost 6 bases, and 13 bases lay between the germline ends. CDR1 is MNHEY and CDR2 is SVGEGT in the germline V gene. The CDR3 runs to 14 residues.

With respect to this clonotype: A much larger clone lies a single base off, so this may be a read error. The chain combines TRBV7-8 with TRBJ2-5; weak D call: TRBD1 (5 bases). CDR3 size: 16 residues. Trimming left V 4 bases short and J 6 bases short, with 21 bases between. Germline V gene lookup returns CDR1 SGHVS and CDR2 FQNEAQ. The DNA of the CDR3 is TGTGCCAGCAGCTGTTTGGACAAGGGGCCCGTCAAGACCCAGTACTTC. This encodes CASSCLDKGPVKTQYF.

Details on this clonotype: It may be a read error: a sequence one base away is much more abundant. As the CDR3 is not closed by the conserved phenylalanine or tryptophan, this likely results from a read error. The chain joins TRBV29-1 to TRBJ1-1; the D gene is possibly TRBD1 (5 bases). Per germline, CDR1 SQVTM and CDR2 ANQGSEA. V was trimmed by 3 bases and J by 0 bases, leaving 11 bases between them. The CDR3 has 14 residues. The CDR3 nucleotides read TGCAGCGTTGATTGGCGGGGCATGAACACTGAAGCTTTCATT. It codes for CSVDWRGMNTEAFI.

Comments on this clonotype: The junction departs from the called germline gene at one end, perhaps through a read error. The chain combines TRBV10-2 with TRBJ2-3; 8 nucleotides agree with TRBD1. The CDR3 loop spans 15 amino acids. Germline V gives CDR1 WSHSY, CDR2 SAAADI. The CDR3 coding sequence is TGCGCCAACAGTAGACAGGGGCCAAGTACAGATACGCAGTATTTT. Encoded protein: CANSRQGPSTDTQYF.

The chain couples TRBV7-9 to TRBJ2-1; D gene ambiguous. The germline CDR1 and CDR2 sequences are SEHNR and FQNEAQ (reference sequence). The CDR3 is 13 residues long. Trimming pared 1 base from V and 7 bases from J, leaving 8 bases between. CDR3: CASSLGTANEQFF. CDR3 bases: TGTGCCAGCAGCTTAGGGACGGCTAATGAGCAGTTCTTC.

CDR3 region: CASSATSGTSYEQYF. The CDR3, as DNA: TGCGCCAGCAGCGCCACTAGCGGTACCTCCTACGAGCAGTACTTC. The chain combines TRBV4-1 with TRBJ2-7, with 8 positions matching TRBD2. The CDR3 has 15 amino acids. CDR1 MGHRA and CDR2 YSYEKL come from the germline V gene. J lost 0 bases, V lost 5 bases, and 6 bases had no gene match.

J is TRBJ2-3 and V is TRBV12-3 or TRBV12-4; 11 positions agree with TRBD2. The CDR3 contains 14 residues. The V and J ends lost 9 bases and 1 base, in that order; junction bases with no gene match: 3. The CDR3 spells CASGTSGGTDTQYF. CDR3 bases: TGTGCCAGTGGGACTAGCGGTGGCACAGATACGCAGTATTTT.

Many counts were recorded for this clonotype. J is TRBJ2-5 and V is TRBV6-1; D is unresolved. The CDR3 is 12 residues long. Germline-derived CDR1 and CDR2 are MNHNS and SASEGT. V gave up 2 bases and J gave up 5 bases, with 6 bases separating them. CDR3 coding DNA: TGTGCCAGCAGTGAATATTGGGAGACCCAGTACTTC. This codes for CASSEYWETQYF.

The V and J genes are TRBV28 and TRBJ1-2, with D uncertain. The CDR3 is made up of 13 amino acids. Trimming cost V 6 bases and J 3 bases, with 11 bases left between them. From germline, CDR1 is MDHEN and CDR2 SYDVKM. The CDR3 DNA follows: TGTGCCAGCAGGGGAGCCAGGTACTATGGCTACACCTTC. It specifies CASRGARYYGYTF.

This clonotype occurred a few times. A read error may be the cause here, since a much bigger clone is one base away. The chain joins TRBV7-8 to TRBJ2-7; D gene ambiguous. The germline CDR1 and CDR2 sequences are SGHVS and FQNEAQ. The CDR3 contains 13 residues. The chain's CDR3 is CAGSLVLNYEQYF. CDR3 sequence (DNA): TGTGCCGGCAGCTTAGTCCTAAACTACGAGCAGTACTTC.

As for this clonotype: A junction boundary mismatches the germline segment, possibly from a read error. This chain uses TRBV5-4 with TRBJ1-1; D remains ambiguous. CDR3 length: 13 amino acids. Germline V gene data show CDR1 as SGHNT and CDR2 as YYREEE (reference sequence). The CDR3 DNA sequence: TGTGCCGGCAGAATAGGGTTGAACACTGAAGCTTTCTTT. Protein product: CAGRIGLNTEAFF.

J is TRBJ1-1 and V is TRBV6-5; no reliable D call. V lost 4 bases, J lost 7 bases, and 19 bases lay in between. Per germline, CDR1 MNHEY and CDR2 SVGAGI. This CDR3 spans 15 amino acids. The CDR3, as DNA: TGTGCCAGCAGTTGCAAGAGATGGGGTTACATTGAAGCTTTCTTT. As protein: CASSCKRWGYIEAFF.

To note about this clonotype: This likely comes from a read error, as the CDR3 has no conserved phenylalanine or tryptophan at its end. The chain employs TRBV11-2 and TRBJ2-1, with a weak D call TRBD2 (6 bases). Trimming took 5 bases from V and 9 from J, leaving 20 bases between them. The germline gives CDR1 SGHAT, CDR2 FQNNGV. This CDR3 has 15 amino acids. The CDR3 bases are TGTGCCAGCAGCCCGAACCCAGTAACTAGCTTTGAGCAGTTCTCC. Its translation: CASSPNPVTSFEQFS.

A remark on this clonotype: A much larger clone sits a single nucleotide away, making a read error possible. V gene TRBV6-1 combines with J gene TRBJ2-5; D perhaps matches TRBD1 (6 bases). V was cut by 8 bases and J by 5 bases, with 15 bases left in between. The CDR3 runs to 13 residues. In germline, CDR1 is MNHNS, CDR2 SASEGT. CDR3 nucleotides: TGTGCCAGCCGACAGGAGCGAGGCGAGACCCAGTACTTC. This codes for CASRQERGETQYF.

This clonotype showed up just a few times. The chain carries TRBV6-5 and TRBJ2-7; D is perhaps TRBD2 (6 bases). Per germline, CDR1 MNHEY and CDR2 SVGAGI. V dropped 2 bases and J dropped 2 bases, with 13 bases sitting between them. CDR3 length equals 15 residues. Here the CDR3 reads CASSYRDSSTYEQYF. The CDR3 bases are TGTGCCAGCAGTTACCGGGACTCCTCTACCTACGAGCAGTACTTC.

The chain carries TRBV4-2 and TRBJ2-1, with D perhaps TRBD1 (5 bases). CDR1 and CDR2 from the germline V gene are LGHNA and YNFKEQ. The CDR3 is made up of 21 amino acids. Trimming left V 1 base short and J 0 bases short, with 25 bases between. The DNA of the CDR3 is TGTGCCAGCAGCCAAGGGCCCAGGGCGTACCAAGCATTCAACTCCTACAATGAGCAGTTCTTC. It specifies CASSQGPRAYQAFNSYNEQFF.

This clonotype was observed a few times. This chain links TRBV7-9 with TRBJ1-6; a weak D match, TRBD1 (5 bases). In germline, CDR1 is SEHNR, CDR2 FQNEAQ (reference sequence). There are 15 residues in the CDR3. V lost 5 bases, J lost 8 bases, and 16 bases lay in between. The CDR3 sequence: CASSQGGGYDSPLHF. DNA of the CDR3: TGTGCCAGCAGCCAAGGTGGGGGGTATGATTCACCCCTCCACTTT. Based on the CDR3 plus reference TRBV7-9 and TRBJ1-6, the full variable domain is DTGVSQNPRHKITKRGQNVTFRCDPISEHNRLYWYRQTLGQGPEFLTYFQNEAQLEKSRLLSDRFSAERPKGSFSTLEIQRTEQGDSAMYLCASSQGGGYDSPLHFGNGTRLTVT.

On this clonotype itself: Possible read error: a much larger clone is one base away. The chain is built from TRBV6-5 and TRBJ1-5; D is ambiguous. The germline V gene has CDR1 MNHEY and CDR2 SVGAGI. This CDR3 has 13 amino acids. The CDR3 region has the DNA TGTGCCATCAGTTACTCGATCAATCAGCCCCAGCATTTT. Amino acid sequence: CAISYSINQPQHF.

The chain couples TRBV11-2 to TRBJ2-1; TRBD2 is a possible D gene (6 bases). The CDR3 runs to 16 residues. Trimming removed 5 bases from V and 6 bases from J, with 20 bases in between. Germline-derived CDR1 and CDR2 are SGHAT and FQNNGV. CDR3 DNA sequence: TGTGCCAGCAGCAAATCCTCCGACGGGAGCTTCAATGAGCAGTTCTTC. Translating it yields CASSKSSDGSFNEQFF.